These T cell receptor beta chains were read from a single sample in a study of T-cell reconstitution after alpha-beta-depleted transplantation in children. Using its own MiXCR run on the PCR reads, TCRdb lists one record per CDR3 protein. In the table there are fewer than 550,000 distinct CDR3 sequences, about an eighth of which are singletons. Sample: PBMCs, mostly from graft donor cells, taken 180 days after TCRalphabeta/CD19-depleted stem cell transplant. The origin of the receptors is a female patient aged 2-9 years who had a stem cell transplant for aplastic anemia, so the T cells may come from the graft donor. CDR3s include the opening cysteine and the closing phenylalanine or tryptophan. Fields, in order: V gene, D gene, CDR3 protein. A D gene is named only where the DNA matches it firmly.

TRBV6-2/TRBV6-3 TRBD2 CASSPGTSGSFTDTQYF
TRBV4-1 NA CASRYERGGNEQFF
TRBV11-3 NA CASSPERRATDTQYF
TRBV29-1 NA CSVEFPEWVNEQFF
TRBV10-3 TRBD1 CAISERGTAGANVLTF
TRBV7-2 NA CASSFAGSGSRSGNTIYF
TRBV9 NA CASSPGRGQGEAFF
TRBV20-1 TRBD2 CSARERGRTNEQFF
TRBV7-2 TRBD2 CASSRTRDSYNEQFF
TRBV6-5 TRBD2 CASSYKLAGWASTDTQYF
TRBV24-1 TRBD1 CATSDLGTGLAGELFF
TRBV20-1 NA CSARDTGRPGNTIYF
TRBV7-2 NA CASSSPLLGGPGETQYF
TRBV12-3/TRBV12-4 NA CASSLSQGYEQFF
TRBV19 NA CASSLDPAVEEQYF
TRBV5-6 NA CASSLFRDVLYGYTF
TRBV12-3/TRBV12-4 TRBD1 CASSFLFGQGSTEAFF
TRBV13 TRBD2 CASSSPLAGDTGELFF
TRBV15 TRBD1 CATSSNRDRSLMGQPQHF
TRBV4-3 NA CASSHLTRGRGPSYNEQFF
TRBV7-8 NA CASSLDRGREQYF
TRBV29-1 NA CSVRGGRDTGELFF
TRBV30 TRBD2 CAWSVGRESSEQYF
TRBV11-1 TRBD2 CASSSLRSSGSGAGELFF
TRBV27 NA CASSSPLAGGAYEQYF
TRBV24-1 NA CATSGIGGSDYNEQFF
TRBV24-1 NA CATSGGTVNTGELFF
TRBV20-1 TRBD1 CSAKDRGVGNQPQHF
TRBV12-3/TRBV12-4 NA CASIGQGTQVNYGYTF
TRBV11-2 NA CASSLGLGGFSNQPQHF
TRBV7-2 NA CASSPSRPLMNTEAFF
TRBV28 TRBD1 CASSLGGTVFSGANVLTF
TRBV11-2 NA CASSQRRGFGYNEQFF
TRBV10-3 TRBD2 CAISGTSGGPQYNEQFF
TRBV7-9 NA CASSLATGYYGYTF
TRBV12-3/TRBV12-4 NA CASNKRGTGANVLTF
TRBV11-2 NA CASSPDPYSGANVLTF
TRBV28 TRBD1 CASSPSPPRDRGNQPQHF
TRBV5-1 NA CASSLDRQSSGNTIYF
TRBV28 TRBD2 CASSLILAEDQETQYF
TRBV12-3/TRBV12-4 TRBD2 CASSLAAGLPTQYF
TRBV29-1 TRBD2 CSVDRYSGSRTDTQYF
TRBV5-1 TRBD1 CASTASGQRQETQYF
TRBV24-1 NA CATSDSGISRRAFF
TRBV29-1 NA CSVGPTTYNEQFF
TRBV7-2 TRBD2 CASSPMTSGWDEQYF
TRBV7-8 NA CASSLAIEQFF
TRBV5-6 NA CASRPLDSGNTIYF
TRBV11-2 NA CASSSLAQETQYF
TRBV7-7 NA CASSHSDATGELFF
TRBV18 NA CASSPLVGGGNTEAFF